A selection of T cell receptor beta chains follows, all from one sample in a study of post-analysis software for immune sequencing data. TCRdb re-called the PCR reads through MiXCR, storing one row per CDR3 protein. The sample consists of about 800,000 distinct CDR3 sequences, 25% to 30% of them appearing once. The sample was blood. All receptors derive from a girl aged 10 to 17 with multiple sclerosis. Both conserved end residues are part of each CDR3. Fields, in order: CDR3 length, clone size, D gene, J gene, V gene, CDR3 protein, CDR3 DNA. The D gene is left open where the match is weak. Rows may omit the clone size; those that give it use once, few, many or a size class.

16	.	.	TRBJ2-7	TRBV5-5	CASSLEFGARNYEQYF	TGTGCCAGCAGCTTGGAGTTCGGGGCGAGAAACTACGAGCAGTACTTC
16	.	TRBD2	TRBJ2-3	TRBV5-1	CASSFATSGSTDTQYF	TGCGCCAGCAGCTTCGCGACTAGCGGGAGTACAGATACGCAGTATTTT
14	few	TRBD1	TRBJ1-2	TRBV20-1	CSAGKEQGDYGYTF	TGCAGTGCAGGAAAGGAGCAGGGGGACTATGGCTACACCTTC
15	.	TRBD2	TRBJ2-1	TRBV20-1	CSAEPSGRYGNEQFF	TGCAGTGCTGAACCTAGCGGGAGGTACGGCAATGAGCAGTTCTTC
16	.	TRBD1	TRBJ2-5	TRBV20-1	CSARDWGSTGGKTQYF	TGCAGTGCTAGAGATTGGGGATCGACAGGGGGGAAGACCCAGTACTTC
13	.	.	TRBJ2-2	TRBV24-1	CAPRGANTGELFF	TGTGCCCCTCGGGGGGCCAACACCGGGGAGCTGTTTTTT
19	few	.	TRBJ2-7	TRBV7-2	CASSLDGRHGTAGTYEQYF	TGTGCCAGCAGCTTAGACGGGCGACACGGGACAGCGGGAACCTACGAGCAGTACTTC
15	.	.	TRBJ2-4	TRBV20-1	CSASAVASGKNIQYF	TGCAGTGCTAGCGCGGTGGCATCGGGCAAAAACATTCAGTACTTC
14	few	.	TRBJ1-2	TRBV20-1	CSARGGVGDYGYTF	TGCAGTGCTAGAGGAGGTGTCGGGGACTATGGCTACACCTTC
13	few	.	TRBJ1-1	TRBV25-1	CASGEGGAGEAFF	TGTGCCAGCGGTGAAGGGGGAGCGGGTGAAGCTTTCTTT
15	few	.	TRBJ1-5	TRBV12-3/TRBV12-4	CASRITGHLNQPQHF	TGTGCCAGCAGGATCACGGGACACCTCAATCAGCCCCAGCATTTT
14	few	TRBD2	TRBJ2-1	TRBV24-1	CATSLAGGNSEQFF	TGTGCCACCAGTTTGGCGGGGGGGAACAGTGAGCAGTTCTTC
17	few	.	TRBJ2-7	TRBV5-1	CASSLRPGAFPPYEQYF	TGCGCCAGCAGCTTGCGTCCCGGGGCTTTCCCTCCCTACGAGCAGTACTTC
16	few	TRBD2	TRBJ2-1	TRBV15	CATSREGSGSYNEQFF	TGTGCCACCAGCAGAGAGGGTAGCGGGTCGTACAATGAGCAGTTCTTC
18	.	TRBD2	TRBJ2-1	TRBV6-5	CASSYRSVAASGRGEQFF	TGTGCCAGCAGTTATCGCTCCGTTGCGGCTAGCGGGAGGGGTGAGCAGTTCTTC
22	few	TRBD2	TRBJ2-7	TRBV4-3	CASSQAESPGLAGLRRNYEQYF	TGCGCCAGCAGCCAGGCAGAGTCCCCGGGACTAGCGGGATTAAGGCGAAATTACGAGCAGTACTTC
15	.	TRBD2	TRBJ2-1	TRBV20-1	CSAIPLAGGPSEQFF	TGCAGTGCTATCCCCCTCGCGGGAGGGCCAAGTGAGCAGTTCTTC
15	.	.	TRBJ2-5	TRBV6-2/TRBV6-3	CASSSDYTSQETQYF	TGTGCCAGCAGTTCGGACTACACATCGCAAGAGACCCAGTACTTC
13	few	.	TRBJ2-7	TRBV7-2	CASSLAAAREQYF	TGTGCCAGCAGCTTAGCGGCGGCTCGGGAGCAGTACTTC
11	.	.	TRBJ2-5	TRBV29-1	CRPGGSREQYF	TGCAGGCCGGGCGGGTCAAGAGAGCAGTACTTC
12	many	TRBD1	TRBJ2-5	TRBV29-1	CSVGVDRVIQYF	TGCAGCGTTGGAGTGGACAGGGTTATCCAGTACTTC
16	.	TRBD2	TRBJ2-1	TRBV4-1	CASSWDLAGRYNEQFF	TGCGCCAGCAGCTGGGACCTAGCGGGGAGGTACAATGAGCAGTTCTTC
16	.	TRBD2	TRBJ2-5	TRBV7-9	CASSFGLAGGQEAQYF	TGTGCCAGCAGCTTTGGGCTAGCGGGGGGTCAAGAGGCCCAGTACTTC
14	.	TRBD1	TRBJ2-7	TRBV20-1	CSANRGQISYEQYF	TGCAGTGCGAATCGGGGACAGATCTCCTACGAGCAGTACTTC
15	few	TRBD1	TRBJ1-6	TRBV5-1	CASSLGQGTGSPLHF	TGCGCCAGCAGCTTGGGACAGGGGACGGGGTCACCCCTCCACTTT
15	few	.	TRBJ2-1	TRBV27	CASSFFFEGEWEQFF	TGTGCCAGCAGTTTCTTTTTCGAAGGGGAGTGGGAGCAGTTCTTC
13	few	.	TRBJ1-2	TRBV3-1	CASSRPPEDGYTF	TGTGCCAGCAGCCGCCCCCCGGAGGATGGCTACACCTTC
15	.	TRBD1	TRBJ2-5	TRBV24-1	CATSEPTGGDETQYF	TGTGCCACCAGTGAGCCGACAGGGGGCGATGAGACCCAGTACTTC
14	many	TRBD2	TRBJ2-1	TRBV10-3	CAISESVAGVEQFF	TGTGCCATCAGTGAGTCGGTAGCGGGGGTTGAGCAGTTCTTC
15	few	.	TRBJ1-1	TRBV27	CASSLSAGANTEAFF	TGTGCCAGCAGTTTATCGGCAGGGGCGAACACTGAAGCTTTCTTT
17	.	.	TRBJ2-7	TRBV20-1	CSARGGNEPAFTYEQYF	TGCAGTGCTCGAGGGGGGAACGAACCGGCTTTCACCTACGAGCAGTACTTC
16	.	TRBD1	TRBJ2-1	TRBV25-1	CASSDRTGSRGHEQFF	TGTGCCAGCAGTGACCGGACTGGATCAAGGGGGCATGAGCAGTTCTTC
15	many	TRBD1	TRBJ1-2	TRBV6-6	CASSSTGTANYGYTF	TGTGCCAGCAGTTCTACCGGGACAGCTAACTATGGCTACACCTTC
12	.	.	TRBJ1-2	TRBV7-9	CASSFSQEGYTF	TGTGCCAGCAGCTTTAGTCAGGAGGGCTACACCTTC
16	.	TRBD2	TRBJ2-3	TRBV7-2	CASSSPGLAGGRTQYF	TGTGCCAGCAGCTCTCCGGGACTAGCGGGAGGCCGTACGCAGTATTTT
15	few	TRBD2	TRBJ2-5	TRBV20-1	CSARGGLAGVETQYF	TGCAGTGCCAGAGGGGGACTAGCGGGGGTAGAGACCCAGTACTTC
18	.	.	TRBJ1-2	TRBV7-2	CASSLRLRALTGSYGYTF	TGTGCCAGCAGCTTACGGCTCCGGGCCCTTACAGGCAGCTATGGCTACACCTTC
14	.	TRBD1	TRBJ2-5	TRBV7-9	CASSPRQGPETQYF	TGTGCCAGCAGCCCCCGACAGGGCCCAGAGACCCAGTACTTC
13	.	.	TRBJ2-7	TRBV20-1	CSARGRYSYEQYF	TGCAGTGCTAGAGGCAGGTACTCCTACGAGCAGTACTTC
14	few	.	TRBJ2-5	TRBV7-8	CASSLFRGSETQYF	TGTGCCAGCAGCTTATTTCGGGGTTCAGAGACCCAGTACTTC
17	few	.	TRBJ2-3	TRBV7-9	CASSTRGSTDPTDTQYF	TGTGCCAGCAGCACTCGTGGATCGACTGACCCCACAGATACGCAGTATTTT
15	.	.	TRBJ2-1	TRBV5-1	CASSLAGARGNEQFF	TGCGCCAGCAGCTTGGCGGGGGCTAGAGGCAATGAGCAGTTCTTC
14	many	TRBD1	TRBJ2-6	TRBV6-2/TRBV6-3	CASRTGAGANVLTF	TGTGCCAGCAGAACAGGGGCTGGGGCCAACGTCCTGACTTTC
15	few	TRBD2	TRBJ2-7	TRBV5-4	CASSFSGRTYYEQYF	TGTGCCAGCAGCTTCAGCGGGAGGACTTACTACGAGCAGTACTTC
16	.	.	TRBJ2-7	TRBV9	CASSHILREPSYEQYF	TGTGCCAGCAGCCACATCTTGAGGGAACCGTCCTACGAGCAGTACTTC
15	.	.	TRBJ2-5	TRBV20-1	CSARETKAAQETQYF	TGCAGTGCTAGAGAGACAAAAGCGGCACAAGAGACCCAGTACTTT
12	.	.	TRBJ2-1	TRBV15	CATSSGGNEQFF	TGTGCCACCAGCAGCGGCGGAAATGAGCAGTTCTTC
14	few	.	TRBJ2-7	TRBV5-6	CASSLVGAAYEQYF	TGTGCCAGCAGCTTGGTCGGGGCGGCCTACGAGCAGTACTTC
13	.	.	TRBJ1-1	TRBV4-1	CASSQSRGTEAFF	TGCGCCAGCAGCCAGAGCCGGGGCACTGAAGCTTTCTTT
16	.	TRBD1	TRBJ2-3	TRBV28	CASRTVQGAAADTQYF	TGTGCCAGCAGGACCGTGCAGGGGGCGGCGGCAGATACGCAGTATTTT
14	.	TRBD1	TRBJ2-5	TRBV20-1	CSARYRSGGETQYF	TGCAGTGCTAGATACCGGTCAGGGGGAGAGACCCAGTACTTC
11	many	.	TRBJ2-7	TRBV29-1	CSVGGVGEQYF	TGCAGCGTTGGGGGTGTGGGCGAGCAGTACTTC